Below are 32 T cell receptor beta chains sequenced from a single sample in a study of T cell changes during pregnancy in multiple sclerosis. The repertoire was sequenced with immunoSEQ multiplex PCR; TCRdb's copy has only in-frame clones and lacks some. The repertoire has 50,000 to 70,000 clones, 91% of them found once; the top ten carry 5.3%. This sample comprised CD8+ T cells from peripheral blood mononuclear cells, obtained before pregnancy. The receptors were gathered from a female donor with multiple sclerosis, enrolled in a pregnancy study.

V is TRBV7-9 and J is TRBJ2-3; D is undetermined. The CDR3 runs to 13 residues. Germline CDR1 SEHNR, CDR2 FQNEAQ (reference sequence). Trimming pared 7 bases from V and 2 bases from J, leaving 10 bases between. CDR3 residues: CASMVENTDTQYF. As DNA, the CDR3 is TGTGCCAGCATGGTGGAGAACACAGATACGCAGTATTTT.

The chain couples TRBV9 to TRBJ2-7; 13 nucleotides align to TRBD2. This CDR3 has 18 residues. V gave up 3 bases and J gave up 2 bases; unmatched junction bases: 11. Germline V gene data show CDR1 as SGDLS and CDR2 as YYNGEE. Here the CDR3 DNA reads TGTGCCAGCAGCGCGGGACTAGCGGGGCTATCGAATCCCTACGAGCAGTACTTC. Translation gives CASSAGLAGLSNPYEQYF.

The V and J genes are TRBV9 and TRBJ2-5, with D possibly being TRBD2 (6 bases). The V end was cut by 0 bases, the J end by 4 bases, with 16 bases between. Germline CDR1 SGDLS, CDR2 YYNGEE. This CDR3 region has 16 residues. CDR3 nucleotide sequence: TGTGCCAGCAGCGTAGGAGGAGGGAATCCGCGAGAGACCCAGTACTTC. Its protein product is CASSVGGGNPRETQYF.

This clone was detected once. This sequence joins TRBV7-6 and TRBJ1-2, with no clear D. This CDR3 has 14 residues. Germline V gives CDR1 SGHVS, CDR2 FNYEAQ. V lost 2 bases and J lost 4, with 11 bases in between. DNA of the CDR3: TGTGCCAGCAGCTTAACCTCAGAGGGCTATGGCTACACCTTC. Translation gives CASSLTSEGYGYTF.

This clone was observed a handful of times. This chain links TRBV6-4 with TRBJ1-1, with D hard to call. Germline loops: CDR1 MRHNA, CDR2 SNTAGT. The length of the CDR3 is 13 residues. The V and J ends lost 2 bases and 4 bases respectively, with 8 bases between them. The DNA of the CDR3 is TGTGCCAGCAGTGACGGGGAGAGCACTGAAGCTTTCTTT. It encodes CASSDGESTEAFF.

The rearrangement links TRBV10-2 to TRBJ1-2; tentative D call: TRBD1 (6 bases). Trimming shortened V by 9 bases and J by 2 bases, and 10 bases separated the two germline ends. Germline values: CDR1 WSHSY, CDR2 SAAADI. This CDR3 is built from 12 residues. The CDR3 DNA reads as TGCGCCAGTTGGGACACCAACTATGGCTACACCTTC. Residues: CASWDTNYGYTF.

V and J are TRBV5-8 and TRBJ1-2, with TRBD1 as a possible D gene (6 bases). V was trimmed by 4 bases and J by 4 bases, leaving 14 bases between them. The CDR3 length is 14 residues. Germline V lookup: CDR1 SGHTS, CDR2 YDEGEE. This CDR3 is CASSPVGTSYGYTF. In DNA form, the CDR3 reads TGTGCCAGCAGCCCGGTGGGGACATCCTATGGCTACACCTTC. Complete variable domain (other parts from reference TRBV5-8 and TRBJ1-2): EAGVTQSPTHLIKTRGQQATLRCSPISGHTSVYWYQQALGLGLQFLLWYDEGEERNRGNFPPRFSGRQFPNYSSELNVNALELEDSALYLCASSPVGTSYGYTFGSGTRLTVV.

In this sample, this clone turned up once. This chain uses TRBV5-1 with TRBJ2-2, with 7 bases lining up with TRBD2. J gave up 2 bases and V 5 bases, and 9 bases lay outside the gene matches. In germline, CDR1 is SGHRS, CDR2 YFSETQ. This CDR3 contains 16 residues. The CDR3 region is CASSRWGGSNTGELFF. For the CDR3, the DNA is TGCGCCAGCAGTCGCTGGGGGGGTTCTAACACCGGGGAGCTGTTTTTT.

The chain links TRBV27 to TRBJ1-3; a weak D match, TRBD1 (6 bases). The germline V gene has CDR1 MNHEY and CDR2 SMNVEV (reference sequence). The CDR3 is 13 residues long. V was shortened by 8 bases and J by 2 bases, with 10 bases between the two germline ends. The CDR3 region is CASGAGAGNTIYF. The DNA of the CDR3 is TGTGCCAGCGGGGCAGGGGCTGGAAACACCATATATTTT.

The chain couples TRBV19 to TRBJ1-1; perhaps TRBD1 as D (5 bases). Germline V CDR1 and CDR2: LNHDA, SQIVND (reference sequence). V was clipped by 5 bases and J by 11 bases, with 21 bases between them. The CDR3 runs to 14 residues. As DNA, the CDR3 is TGTGCCAGTAGTCCTTGGGAGGGACCGCTGGGGGCTTTCTTT. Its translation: CASSPWEGPLGAFF.

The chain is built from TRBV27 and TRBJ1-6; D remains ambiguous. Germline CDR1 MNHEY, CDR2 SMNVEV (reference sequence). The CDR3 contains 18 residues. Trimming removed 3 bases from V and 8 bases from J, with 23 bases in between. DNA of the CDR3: TGTGCCAGCAGTTTTGTTGGAGGGAATGAGGCCGGGTATTCACCCCTCCACTTT. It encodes CASSFVGGNEAGYSPLHF.

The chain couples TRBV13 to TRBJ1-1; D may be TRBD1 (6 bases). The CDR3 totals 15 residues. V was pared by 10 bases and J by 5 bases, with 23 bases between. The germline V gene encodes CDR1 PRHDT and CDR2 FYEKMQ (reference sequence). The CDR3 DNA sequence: TGTGCCACGGCTCCTAAAGGGGGGGCTAGGACTGAAGCTTTCTTT. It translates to CATAPKGGARTEAFF.

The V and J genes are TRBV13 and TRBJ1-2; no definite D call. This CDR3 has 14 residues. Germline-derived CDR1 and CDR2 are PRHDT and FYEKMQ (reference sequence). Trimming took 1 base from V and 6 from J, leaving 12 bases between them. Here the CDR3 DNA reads TGTGCCAGCAGCTTAGAGGTAGGGAGGGATGGCTACACCTTC. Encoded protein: CASSLEVGRDGYTF.

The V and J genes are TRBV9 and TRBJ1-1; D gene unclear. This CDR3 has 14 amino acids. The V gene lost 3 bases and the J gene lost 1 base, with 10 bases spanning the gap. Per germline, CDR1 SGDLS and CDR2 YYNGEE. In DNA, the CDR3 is TGTGCCAGCAGCGCATTAAGCGAGAACACTGAAGCTTTCTTT. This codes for CASSALSENTEAFF.

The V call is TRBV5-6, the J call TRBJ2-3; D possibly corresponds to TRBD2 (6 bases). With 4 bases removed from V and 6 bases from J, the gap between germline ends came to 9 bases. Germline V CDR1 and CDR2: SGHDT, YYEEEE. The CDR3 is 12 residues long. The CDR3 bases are TGTGCCAGCAGCCTTGGAGGGGATACGCAGTATTTT. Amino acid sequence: CASSLGGDTQYF.

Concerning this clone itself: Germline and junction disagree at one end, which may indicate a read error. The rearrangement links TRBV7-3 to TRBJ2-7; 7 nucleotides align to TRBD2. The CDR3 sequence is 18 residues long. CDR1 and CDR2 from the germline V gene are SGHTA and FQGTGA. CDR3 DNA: TGTGCCAGCGGCTCCCGCCCGGGACTAAGGGTTCCATACTACGAGCAGTGCTTC. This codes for CASGSRPGLRVPYYEQCF.

CDR3 amino acids: CSVDPGGWGEAFF. The CDR3 DNA reads TGCAGCGTGGACCCGGGGGGATGGGGTGAAGCTTTCTTT. The chain joins TRBV29-1 to TRBJ1-1; D is perhaps TRBD1 (5 bases). The CDR3 is 13 residues long. Germline CDR1 SQVTM, CDR2 ANQGSEA. With 6 bases removed from V and 7 bases from J, the gap between germline ends came to 18 bases.

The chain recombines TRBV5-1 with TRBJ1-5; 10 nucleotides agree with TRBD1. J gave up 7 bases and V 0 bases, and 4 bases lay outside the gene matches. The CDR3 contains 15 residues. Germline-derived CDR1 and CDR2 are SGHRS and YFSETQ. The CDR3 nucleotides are TGCGCCAGCAGCTTGGGACAGGGGGCAGCACAGCCCCAGCATTTT. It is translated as CASSLGQGAAQPQHF.

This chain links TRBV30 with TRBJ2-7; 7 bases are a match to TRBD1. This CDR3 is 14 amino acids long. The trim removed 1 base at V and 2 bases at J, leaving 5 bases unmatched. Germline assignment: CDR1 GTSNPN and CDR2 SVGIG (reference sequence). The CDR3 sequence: CAWSEWDSPYEQYF. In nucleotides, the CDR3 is TGTGCCTGGAGTGAATGGGACAGTCCCTACGAGCAGTACTTC.

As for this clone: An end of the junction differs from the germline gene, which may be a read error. The CDR3 sequence: CASSVAGGSYGQYF. CDR3 nucleotide sequence: TGTGCCAGCAGCGTAGCGGGGGGCTCCTACGGGCAGTACTTC. This chain links TRBV9 with TRBJ2-7, with a possible D match to TRBD2 (7 bases). The germline V gene has CDR1 SGDLS and CDR2 YYNGEE. CDR3 size: 14 residues.

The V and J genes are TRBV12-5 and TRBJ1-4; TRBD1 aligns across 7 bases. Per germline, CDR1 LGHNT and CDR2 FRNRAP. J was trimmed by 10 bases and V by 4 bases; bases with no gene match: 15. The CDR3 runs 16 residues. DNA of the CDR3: TGTGCTAGTGGTTCCTCGGACAGGCTGCCAAGGGGAAAACTGTTTTTT. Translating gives CASGSSDRLPRGKLFF.

CDR3 protein: CASSLGAGNSPLHF. In DNA, the CDR3 is TGTGCCAGCAGCTTAGGGGCGGGGAATTCACCCCTCCACTTT. The chain links TRBV7-9 to TRBJ1-6; D remains ambiguous. There are 14 residues in the CDR3. The germline V gene has CDR1 SEHNR and CDR2 FQNEAQ (reference sequence). Between the trimmed V and J ends, which lost 1 base and 7 bases, there was a span of 8 bases.

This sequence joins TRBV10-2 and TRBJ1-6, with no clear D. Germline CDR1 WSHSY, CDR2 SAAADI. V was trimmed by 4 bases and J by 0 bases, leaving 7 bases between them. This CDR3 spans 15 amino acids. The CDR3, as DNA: TGCGCCAGCAGTGCCGGTAGCTCCTATAATTCACCCCTCCACTTT. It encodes CASSAGSSYNSPLHF.

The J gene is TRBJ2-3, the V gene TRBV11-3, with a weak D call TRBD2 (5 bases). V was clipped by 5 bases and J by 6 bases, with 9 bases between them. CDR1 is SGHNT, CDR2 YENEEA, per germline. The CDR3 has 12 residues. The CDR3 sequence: CASSPGSDTQYF. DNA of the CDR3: TGTGCCAGCAGCCCTGGGAGTGATACGCAGTATTTT.

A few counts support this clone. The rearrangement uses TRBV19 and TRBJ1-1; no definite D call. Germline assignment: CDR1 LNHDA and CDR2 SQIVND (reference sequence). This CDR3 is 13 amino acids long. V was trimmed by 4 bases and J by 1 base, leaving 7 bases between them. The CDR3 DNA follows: TGTGCCAGTAGTACGGGAACGAACACTGAAGCTTTCTTT. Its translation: CASSTGTNTEAFF.

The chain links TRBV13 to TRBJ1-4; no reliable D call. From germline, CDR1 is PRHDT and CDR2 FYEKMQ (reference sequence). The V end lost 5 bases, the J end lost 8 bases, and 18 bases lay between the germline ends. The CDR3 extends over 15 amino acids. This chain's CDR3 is CASSAHSAGREKLFF. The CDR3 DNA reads TGTGCCAGCAGCGCACACTCGGCCGGGAGGGAAAAACTGTTTTTT.

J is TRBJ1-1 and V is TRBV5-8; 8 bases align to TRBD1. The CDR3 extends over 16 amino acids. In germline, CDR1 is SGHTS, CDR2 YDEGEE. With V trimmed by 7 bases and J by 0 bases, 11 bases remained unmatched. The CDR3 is CASLNRPTGVNTEAFF. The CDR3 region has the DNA TGTGCCAGCCTGAATCGACCGACAGGGGTGAACACTGAAGCTTTCTTT.

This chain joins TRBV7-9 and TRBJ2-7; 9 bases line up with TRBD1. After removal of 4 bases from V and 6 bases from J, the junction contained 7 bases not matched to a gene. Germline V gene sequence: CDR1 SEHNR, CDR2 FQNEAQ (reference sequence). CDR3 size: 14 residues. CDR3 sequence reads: CASSSWTGEGEQYF. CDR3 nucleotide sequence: TGTGCCAGCAGCTCGTGGACAGGGGAGGGCGAGCAGTACTTC.

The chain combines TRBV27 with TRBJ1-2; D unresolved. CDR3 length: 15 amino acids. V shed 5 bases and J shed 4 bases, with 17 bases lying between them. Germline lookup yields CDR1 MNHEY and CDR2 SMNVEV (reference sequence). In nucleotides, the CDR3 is TGTGCCAGCAGTACCCTTTTGGGAGGGTTCTATGGCTACACCTTC. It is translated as CASSTLLGGFYGYTF.

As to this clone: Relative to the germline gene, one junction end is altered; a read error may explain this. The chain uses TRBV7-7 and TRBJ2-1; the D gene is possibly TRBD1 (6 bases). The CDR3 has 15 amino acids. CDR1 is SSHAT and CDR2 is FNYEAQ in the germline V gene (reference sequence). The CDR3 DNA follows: TGTGCTAGCAGCTTAGGAAGAGGACAGTACAATGAGCAGTTCTTC. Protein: CASSLGRGQYNEQFF.

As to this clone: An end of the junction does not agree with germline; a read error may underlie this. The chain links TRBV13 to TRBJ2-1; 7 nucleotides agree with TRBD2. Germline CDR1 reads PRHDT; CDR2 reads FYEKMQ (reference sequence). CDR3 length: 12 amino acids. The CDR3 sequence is CASRLAGEDRFF. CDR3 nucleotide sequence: TGTGCCAGCAGGTTAGCGGGTGAGGATCGGTTCTTC.

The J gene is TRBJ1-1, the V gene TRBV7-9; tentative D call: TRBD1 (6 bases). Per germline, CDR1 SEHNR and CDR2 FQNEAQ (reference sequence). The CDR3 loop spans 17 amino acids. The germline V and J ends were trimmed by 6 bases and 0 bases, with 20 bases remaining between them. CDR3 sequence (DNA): TGTGCCAGCAGAAAATCAACAGGGAGCTCTATGAACACTGAAGCTTTCTTT. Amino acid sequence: CASRKSTGSSMNTEAFF.